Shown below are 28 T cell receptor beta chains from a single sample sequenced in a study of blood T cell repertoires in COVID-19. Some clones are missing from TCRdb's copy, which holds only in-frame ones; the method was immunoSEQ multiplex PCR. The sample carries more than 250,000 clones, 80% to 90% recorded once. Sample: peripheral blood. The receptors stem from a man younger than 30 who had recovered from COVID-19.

The CDR3 sequence is CASSPRMRPYNEQFF. The CDR3, as DNA: TGTGCCAGCAGCCCGAGGATGCGTCCCTACAATGAGCAGTTCTTC. J is TRBJ2-1 and V is TRBV7-9; unclear D gene. The CDR3 length is 15 residues. Germline V gene sequence: CDR1 SEHNR, CDR2 FQNEAQ (reference sequence). The V end was cut by 5 bases, the J end by 2 bases, with 13 bases between.

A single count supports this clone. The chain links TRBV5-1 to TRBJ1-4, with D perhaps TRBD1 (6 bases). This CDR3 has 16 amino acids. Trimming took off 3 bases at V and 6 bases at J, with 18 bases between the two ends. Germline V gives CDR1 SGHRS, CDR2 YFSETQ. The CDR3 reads CASSSSGGAEDEKLFF. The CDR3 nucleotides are TGCGCCAGCAGCTCCAGCGGGGGCGCAGAGGATGAAAAACTGTTTTTT.

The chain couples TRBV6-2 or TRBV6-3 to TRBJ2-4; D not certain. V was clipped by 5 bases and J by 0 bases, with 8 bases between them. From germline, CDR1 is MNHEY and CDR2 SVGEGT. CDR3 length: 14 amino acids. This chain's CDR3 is CASSNKIAKNIQYF. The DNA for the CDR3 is TGTGCCAGCAGTAACAAAATAGCCAAAAACATTCAGTACTTC.

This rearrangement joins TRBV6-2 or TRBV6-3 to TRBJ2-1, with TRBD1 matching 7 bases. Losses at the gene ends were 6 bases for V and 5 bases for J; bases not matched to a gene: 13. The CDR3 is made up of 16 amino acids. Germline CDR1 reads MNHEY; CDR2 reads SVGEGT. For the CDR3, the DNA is TGTGCCAGCAGCCCAAGACAGGGAAGCGTTGACAATGAGCAGTTCTTC. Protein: CASSPRQGSVDNEQFF.

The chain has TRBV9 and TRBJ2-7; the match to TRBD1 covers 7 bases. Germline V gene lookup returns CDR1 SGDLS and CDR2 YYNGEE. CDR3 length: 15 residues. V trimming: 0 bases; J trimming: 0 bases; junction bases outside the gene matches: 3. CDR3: CASSVAGQSSYEQYF. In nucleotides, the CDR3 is TGTGCCAGCAGCGTAGCGGGACAGAGCTCCTACGAGCAGTACTTC.

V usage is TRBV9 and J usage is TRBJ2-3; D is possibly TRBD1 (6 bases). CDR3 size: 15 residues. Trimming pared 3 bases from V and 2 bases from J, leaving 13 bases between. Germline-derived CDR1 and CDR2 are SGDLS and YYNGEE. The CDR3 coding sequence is TGTGCCAGCAGCGAAGAGGGGGAAATCACAGATACGCAGTATTTT. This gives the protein CASSEEGEITDTQYF. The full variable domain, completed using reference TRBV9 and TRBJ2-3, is DSGVTQTPKHLITATGQRVTLRCSPRSGDLSVYWYQQSLDQGLQFLIQYYNGEERAKGNILERFSAQQFPDLHSELNLSSLELGDSALYFCASSEEGEITDTQYFGPGTRLTVL.

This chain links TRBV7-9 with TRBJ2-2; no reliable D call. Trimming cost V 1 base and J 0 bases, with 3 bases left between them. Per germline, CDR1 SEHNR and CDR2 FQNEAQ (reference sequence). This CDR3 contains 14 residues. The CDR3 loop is CASSLDTNTGELFF. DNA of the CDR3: TGTGCCAGCAGCTTAGACACGAACACCGGGGAGCTGTTTTTT. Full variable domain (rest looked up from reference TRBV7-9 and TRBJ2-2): DTGVSQNPRHKITKRGQNVTFRCDPISEHNRLYWYRQTLGQGPEFLTYFQNEAQLEKSRLLSDRFSAERPKGSFSTLEIQRTEQGDSAMYLCASSLDTNTGELFFGEGSRLTVL.

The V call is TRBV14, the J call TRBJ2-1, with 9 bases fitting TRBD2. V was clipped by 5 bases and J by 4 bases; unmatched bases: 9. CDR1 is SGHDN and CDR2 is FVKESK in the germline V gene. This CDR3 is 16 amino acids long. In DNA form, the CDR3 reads TGTGCCAGCAGCTCCATAGCGGGAGTGATTTACAATGAGCAGTTCTTC. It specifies CASSSIAGVIYNEQFF.

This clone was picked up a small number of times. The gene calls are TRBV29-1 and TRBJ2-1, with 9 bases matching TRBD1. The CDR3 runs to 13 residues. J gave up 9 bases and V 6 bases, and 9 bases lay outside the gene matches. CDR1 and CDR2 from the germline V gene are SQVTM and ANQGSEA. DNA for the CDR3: TGCAGCGTAACGGGACAGGGCCATCCTGAGCAGTTCTTC. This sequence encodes CSVTGQGHPEQFF.

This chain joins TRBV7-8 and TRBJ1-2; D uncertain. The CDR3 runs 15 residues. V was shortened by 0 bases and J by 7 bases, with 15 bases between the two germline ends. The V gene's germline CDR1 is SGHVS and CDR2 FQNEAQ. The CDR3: CASSLAGGGVGGYTF. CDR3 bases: TGTGCCAGCAGCTTAGCGGGCGGCGGGGTTGGTGGCTACACCTTC.

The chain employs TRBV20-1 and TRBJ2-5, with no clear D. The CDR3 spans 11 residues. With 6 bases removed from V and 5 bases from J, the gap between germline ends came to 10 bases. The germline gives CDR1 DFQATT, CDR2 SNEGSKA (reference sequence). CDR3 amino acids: CSANYWETQYF. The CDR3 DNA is TGCAGTGCCAACTATTGGGAGACCCAGTACTTC.

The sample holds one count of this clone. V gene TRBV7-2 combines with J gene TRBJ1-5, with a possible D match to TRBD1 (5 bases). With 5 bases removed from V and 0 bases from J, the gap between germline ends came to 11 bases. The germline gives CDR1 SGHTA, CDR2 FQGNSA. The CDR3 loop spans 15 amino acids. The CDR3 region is CASSPQGNSNQPQHF. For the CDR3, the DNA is TGTGCCAGCAGCCCCCAGGGAAATAGCAATCAGCCCCAGCATTTT.

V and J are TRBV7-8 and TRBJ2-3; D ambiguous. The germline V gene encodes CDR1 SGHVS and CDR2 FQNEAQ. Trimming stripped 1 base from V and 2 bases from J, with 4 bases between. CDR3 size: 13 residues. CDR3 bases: TGTGCCAGCAGCTTAGGGCCCACAGATACGCAGTATTTT. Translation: CASSLGPTDTQYF.

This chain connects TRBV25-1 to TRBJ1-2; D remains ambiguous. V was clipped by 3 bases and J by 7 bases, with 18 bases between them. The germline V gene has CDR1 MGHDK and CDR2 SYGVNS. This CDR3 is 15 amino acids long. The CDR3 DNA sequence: TGTGCCAGCAGTGAGTACGGTCTTGGAACTAGTGGCTACACCTTC. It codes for CASSEYGLGTSGYTF.

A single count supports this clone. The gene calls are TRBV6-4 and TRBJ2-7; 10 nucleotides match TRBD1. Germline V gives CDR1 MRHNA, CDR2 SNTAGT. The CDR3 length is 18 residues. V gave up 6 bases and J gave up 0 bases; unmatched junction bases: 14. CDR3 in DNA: TGTGCCAGCAGGGGTCGGGACAGGGGCCCCCCGAGCTCCTACGAGCAGTACTTC. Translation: CASRGRDRGPPSSYEQYF.

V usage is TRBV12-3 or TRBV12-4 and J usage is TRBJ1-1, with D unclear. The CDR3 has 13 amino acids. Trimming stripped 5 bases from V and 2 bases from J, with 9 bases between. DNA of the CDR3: TGTGCCAGCAGTGCCCTGACTAACACTGAAGCTTTCTTT. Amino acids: CASSALTNTEAFF.

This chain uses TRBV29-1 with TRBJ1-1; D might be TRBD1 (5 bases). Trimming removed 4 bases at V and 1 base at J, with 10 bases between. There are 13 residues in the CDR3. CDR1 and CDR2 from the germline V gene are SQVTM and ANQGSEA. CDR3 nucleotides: TGCAGCGTTGGGGGGGGACCGAACACTGAAGCTTTCTTT. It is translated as CSVGGGPNTEAFF.

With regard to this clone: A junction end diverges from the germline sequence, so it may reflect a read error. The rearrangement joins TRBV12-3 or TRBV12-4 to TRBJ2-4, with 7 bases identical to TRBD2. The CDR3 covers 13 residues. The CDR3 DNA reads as TGTGCCAGCAGTTTAGGTGGGGGGGATTTGGGGCACTTC. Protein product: CASSLGGGDLGHF.

CDR3: CAWSSRDRAADTQYF. The CDR3, as DNA: TGTGCCTGGAGTAGCCGGGACAGGGCAGCAGATACGCAGTATTTT. V and J are TRBV30 and TRBJ2-3, with 9 bases fitting TRBD1. V shed 2 bases and J 4 bases; nucleotides not matched to a gene: 7. In germline, CDR1 is GTSNPN, CDR2 SVGIG (reference sequence). The CDR3 contains 15 residues.

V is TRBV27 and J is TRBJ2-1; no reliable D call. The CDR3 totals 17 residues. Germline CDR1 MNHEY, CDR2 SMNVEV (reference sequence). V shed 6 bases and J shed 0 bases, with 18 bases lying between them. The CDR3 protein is CASSPQLESSSYNEQFF. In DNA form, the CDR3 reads TGTGCCAGCAGCCCACAATTGGAGTCGAGCTCCTACAATGAGCAGTTCTTC.

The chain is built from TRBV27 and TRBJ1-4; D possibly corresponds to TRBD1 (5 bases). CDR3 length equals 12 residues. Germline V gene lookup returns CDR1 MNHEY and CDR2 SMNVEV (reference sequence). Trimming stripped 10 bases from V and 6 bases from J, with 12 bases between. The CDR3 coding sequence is TGTGCCACCCAGGGCCCTTATGAAAAACTGTTTTTT. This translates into CATQGPYEKLFF.

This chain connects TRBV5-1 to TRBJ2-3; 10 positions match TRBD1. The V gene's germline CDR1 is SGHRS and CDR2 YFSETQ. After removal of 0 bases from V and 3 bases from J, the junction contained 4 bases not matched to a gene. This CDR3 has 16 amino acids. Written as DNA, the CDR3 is TGCGCCAGCAGCTTGGGGGACAGGGGAGGAACAGATACGCAGTATTTT. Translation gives CASSLGDRGGTDTQYF.

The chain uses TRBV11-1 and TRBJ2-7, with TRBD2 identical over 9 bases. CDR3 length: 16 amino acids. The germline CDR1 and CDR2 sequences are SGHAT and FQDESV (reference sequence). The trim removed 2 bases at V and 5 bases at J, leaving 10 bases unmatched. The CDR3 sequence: CASSLIGGRAEDEQYF. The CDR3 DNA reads TGTGCCAGCAGCTTAATTGGCGGGAGGGCCGAGGACGAGCAGTACTTC.

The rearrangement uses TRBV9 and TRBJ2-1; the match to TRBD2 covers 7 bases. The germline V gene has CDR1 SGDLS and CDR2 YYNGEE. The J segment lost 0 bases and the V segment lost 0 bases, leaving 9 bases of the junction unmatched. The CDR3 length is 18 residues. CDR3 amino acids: CASSVDPRRESSYNEQFF. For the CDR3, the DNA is TGTGCCAGCAGCGTAGACCCGCGGCGGGAGAGCTCCTACAATGAGCAGTTCTTC.

The CDR3 region is CASSIIRGRYNEQFF. CDR3 in DNA: TGTGCCAGTAGTATAATCAGGGGGCGCTACAATGAGCAGTTCTTC. The chain recombines TRBV19 with TRBJ2-1; 8 nucleotides match TRBD1. Germline trimming cut 2 bases from V and 3 bases from J; bases unmatched to any gene: 3. This CDR3 contains 15 residues. Germline V lookup: CDR1 LNHDA, CDR2 SQIVND (reference sequence).

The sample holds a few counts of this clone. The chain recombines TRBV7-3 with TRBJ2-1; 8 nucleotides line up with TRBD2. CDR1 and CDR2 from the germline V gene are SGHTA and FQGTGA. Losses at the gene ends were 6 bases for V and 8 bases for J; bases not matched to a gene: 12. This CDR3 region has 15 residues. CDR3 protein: CASRKTGTRRDEQFF. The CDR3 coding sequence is TGTGCCAGCAGAAAAACCGGGACTAGGAGGGATGAGCAGTTCTTC. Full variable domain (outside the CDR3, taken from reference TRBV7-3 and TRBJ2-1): GAGVSQTPSNKVTEKGKYVELRCDPISGHTALYWYRQSLGQGPEFLIYFQGTGAADDSGLPNDRFFAVRPEGSVSTLKIQRTERGDSAVYLCASRKTGTRRDEQFFGPGTRLTVL.

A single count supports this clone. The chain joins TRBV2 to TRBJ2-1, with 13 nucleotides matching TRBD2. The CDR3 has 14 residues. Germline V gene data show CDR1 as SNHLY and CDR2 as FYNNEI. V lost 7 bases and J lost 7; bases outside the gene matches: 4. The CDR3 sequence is CASKATSGRNEQFF. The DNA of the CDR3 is TGTGCCAGCAAGGCGACTAGCGGGAGGAATGAGCAGTTCTTC. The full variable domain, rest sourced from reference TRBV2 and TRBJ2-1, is EPEVTQTPSHQVTQMGQEVILRCVPISNHLYFYWYRQILGQKVEFLVSFYNNEISEKSEIFDDQFSVERPDGSNFTLKIRSTKLEDSAMYFCASKATSGRNEQFFGPGTRLTVL.

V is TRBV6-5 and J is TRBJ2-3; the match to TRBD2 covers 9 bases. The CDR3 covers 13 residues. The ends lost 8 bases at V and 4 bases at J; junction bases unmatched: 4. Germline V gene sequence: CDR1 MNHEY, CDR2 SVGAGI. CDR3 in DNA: TGTGCCAGCGGCGGGAGGGAAGCAGATACGCAGTATTTT. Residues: CASGGREADTQYF.